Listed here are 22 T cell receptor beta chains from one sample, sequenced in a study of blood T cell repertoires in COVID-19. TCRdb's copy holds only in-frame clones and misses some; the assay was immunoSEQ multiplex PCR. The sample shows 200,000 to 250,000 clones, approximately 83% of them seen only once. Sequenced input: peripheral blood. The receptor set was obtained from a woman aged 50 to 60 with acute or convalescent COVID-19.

CDR3 amino acids: CASKSDTYNSPLHF. The CDR3 DNA reads as TGTGCCAGCAAATCGGACACTTATAATTCACCCCTCCACTTT. This sequence joins TRBV27 and TRBJ1-6, with D tentatively TRBD1 (5 bases). Germline V CDR1 and CDR2: MNHEY, SMNVEV (reference sequence). Trimming pared 7 bases from V and 4 bases from J, leaving 11 bases between. The CDR3 runs to 14 residues.

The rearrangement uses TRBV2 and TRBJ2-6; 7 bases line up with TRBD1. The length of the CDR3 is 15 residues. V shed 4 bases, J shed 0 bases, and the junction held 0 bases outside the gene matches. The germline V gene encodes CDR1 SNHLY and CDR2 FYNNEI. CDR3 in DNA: TGTGCCAGCAGTGGACAGGGCTCTGGGGCCAACGTCCTGACTTTC. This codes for CASSGQGSGANVLTF.

CDR3 in amino acids: CATSDRSRGPEQPQHF. CDR3 bases: TGTGCCACCAGTGATCGGAGCAGGGGGCCTGAACAGCCCCAGCATTTT. The chain recombines TRBV24-1 with TRBJ1-5, with 8 positions matching TRBD1. Germline-derived CDR1 and CDR2 are KGHDR and SFDVKD. Germline trimming cut 3 bases from V and 7 bases from J; bases unmatched to any gene: 10. The CDR3 runs 16 residues.

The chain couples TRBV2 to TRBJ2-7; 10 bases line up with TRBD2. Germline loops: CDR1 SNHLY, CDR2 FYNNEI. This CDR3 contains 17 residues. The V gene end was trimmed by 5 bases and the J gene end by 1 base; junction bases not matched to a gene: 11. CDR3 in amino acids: CASSPKIIAGGSYEQYF. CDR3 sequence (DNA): TGTGCCAGCAGTCCGAAGATTATAGCGGGGGGTTCCTACGAGCAGTACTTC. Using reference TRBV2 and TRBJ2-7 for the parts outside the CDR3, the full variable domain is EPEVTQTPSHQVTQMGQEVILRCVPISNHLYFYWYRQILGQKVEFLVSFYNNEISEKSEIFDDQFSVERPDGSNFTLKIRSTKLEDSAMYFCASSPKIIAGGSYEQYFGPGTRLTVT.

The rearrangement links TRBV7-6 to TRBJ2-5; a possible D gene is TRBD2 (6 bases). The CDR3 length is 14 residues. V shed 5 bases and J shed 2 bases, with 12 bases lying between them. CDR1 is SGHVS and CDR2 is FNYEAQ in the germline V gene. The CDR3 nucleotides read TGTGCCAGCAGCCCCTCGCGGGGACAAGAGACCCAGTACTTC. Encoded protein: CASSPSRGQETQYF. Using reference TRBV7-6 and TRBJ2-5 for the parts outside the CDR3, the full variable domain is GAGVSQSPRYKVTKRGQDVALRCDPISGHVSLYWYRQALGQGPEFLTYFNYEAQQDKSGLPNDRFSAERPEGSISTLTIQRTEQRDSAMYRCASSPSRGQETQYFGPGTRLLVL.

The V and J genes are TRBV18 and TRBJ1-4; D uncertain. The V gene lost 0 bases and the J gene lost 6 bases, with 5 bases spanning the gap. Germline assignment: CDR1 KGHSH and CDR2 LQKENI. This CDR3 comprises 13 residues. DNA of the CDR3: TGTGCCAGCTCACCACCGTTAGATGAAAAACTGTTTTTT. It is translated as CASSPPLDEKLFF.

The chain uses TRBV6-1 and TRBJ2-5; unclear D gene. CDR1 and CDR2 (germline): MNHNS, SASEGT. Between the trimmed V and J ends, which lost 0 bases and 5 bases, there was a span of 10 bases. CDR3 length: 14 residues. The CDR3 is CASSEAPIAETQYF. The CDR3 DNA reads TGTGCCAGCAGTGAAGCACCGATCGCGGAGACCCAGTACTTC.

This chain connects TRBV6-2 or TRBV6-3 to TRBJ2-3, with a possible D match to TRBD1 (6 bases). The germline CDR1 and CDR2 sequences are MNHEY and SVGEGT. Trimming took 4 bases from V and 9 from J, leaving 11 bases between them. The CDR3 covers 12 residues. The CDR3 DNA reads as TGTGCCAGCAGTTTGAGAGGGGGAACGCAGTATTTT. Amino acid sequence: CASSLRGGTQYF.

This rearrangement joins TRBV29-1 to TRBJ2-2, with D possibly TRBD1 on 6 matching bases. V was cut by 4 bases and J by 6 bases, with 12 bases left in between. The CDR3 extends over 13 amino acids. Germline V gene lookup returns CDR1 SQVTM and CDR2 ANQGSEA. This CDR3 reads CSVGGRGAGELFF. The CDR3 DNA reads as TGCAGCGTTGGGGGCAGGGGCGCCGGGGAGCTGTTTTTT.

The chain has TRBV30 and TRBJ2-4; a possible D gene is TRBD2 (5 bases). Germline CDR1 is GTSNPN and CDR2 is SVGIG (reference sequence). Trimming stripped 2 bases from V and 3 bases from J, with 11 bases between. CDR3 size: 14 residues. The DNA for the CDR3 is TGTGCCTGGAGTCTCGAGCGGTTCAAAAACATTCAGTACTTC. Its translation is CAWSLERFKNIQYF.

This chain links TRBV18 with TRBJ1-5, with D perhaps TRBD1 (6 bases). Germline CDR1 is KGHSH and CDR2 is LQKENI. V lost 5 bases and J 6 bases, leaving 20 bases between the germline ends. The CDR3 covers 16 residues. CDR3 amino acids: CASSRLQGQSGQPQHF. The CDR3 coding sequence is TGTGCCAGCTCAAGACTCCAGGGGCAGAGTGGTCAGCCCCAGCATTTT. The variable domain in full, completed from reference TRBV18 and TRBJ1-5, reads NAGVMQNPRHLVRRRGQEARLRCSPMKGHSHVYWYRQLPEEGLKFMVYLQKENIIDESGMPKERFSAEFPKEGPSILRIQQVVRGDSAAYFCASSRLQGQSGQPQHFGDGTRLSIL.

The CDR3, as DNA: TGTGCCAGCAGTACAGGGACCTATGGCTACACCTTC. Protein: CASSTGTYGYTF. The gene calls are TRBV28 and TRBJ1-2; a possible D gene is TRBD1 (6 bases). Germline V CDR1 and CDR2: MDHEN, SYDVKM. Between the trimmed V and J ends, which lost 5 bases and 4 bases, there was a span of 8 bases. The CDR3 loop spans 12 amino acids.

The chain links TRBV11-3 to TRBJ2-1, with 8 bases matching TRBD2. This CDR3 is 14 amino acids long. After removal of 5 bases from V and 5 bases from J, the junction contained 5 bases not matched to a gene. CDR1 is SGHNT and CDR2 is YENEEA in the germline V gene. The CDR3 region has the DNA TGTGCCAGCAGCGAGGCGGGGGGCAACAATGAGCAGTTCTTC. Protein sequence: CASSEAGGNNEQFF.

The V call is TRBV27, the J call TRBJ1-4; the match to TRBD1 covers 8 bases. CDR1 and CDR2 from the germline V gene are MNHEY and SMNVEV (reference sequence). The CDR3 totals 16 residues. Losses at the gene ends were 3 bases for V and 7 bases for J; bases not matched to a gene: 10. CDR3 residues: CASSFWQGASGEKLFF. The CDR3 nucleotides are TGTGCCAGCAGTTTTTGGCAGGGGGCGTCTGGTGAAAAACTGTTTTTT.

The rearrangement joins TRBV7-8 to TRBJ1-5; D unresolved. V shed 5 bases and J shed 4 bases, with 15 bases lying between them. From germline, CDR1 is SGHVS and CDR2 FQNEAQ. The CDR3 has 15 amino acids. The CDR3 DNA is TGTGCCAGCAGCAGCCGGAGCCAAGGAAATCAGCCCCAGCATTTT. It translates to CASSSRSQGNQPQHF. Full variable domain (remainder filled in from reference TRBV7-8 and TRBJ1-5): GAGVSQSPRYKVAKRGQDVALRCDPISGHVSLFWYQQALGQGPEFLTYFQNEAQLDKSGLPSDRFFAERPEGSVSTLKIQRTQQEDSAVYLCASSSRSQGNQPQHFGDGTRLSIL.

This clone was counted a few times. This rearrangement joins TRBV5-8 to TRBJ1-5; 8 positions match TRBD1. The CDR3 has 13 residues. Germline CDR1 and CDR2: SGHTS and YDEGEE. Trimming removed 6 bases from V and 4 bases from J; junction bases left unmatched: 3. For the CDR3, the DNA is TGTGCCAGCACTTGGACAGGGAATCAGCCCCAGCATTTT. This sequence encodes CASTWTGNQPQHF. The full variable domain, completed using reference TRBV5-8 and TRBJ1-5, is EAGVTQSPTHLIKTRGQQATLRCSPISGHTSVYWYQQALGLGLQFLLWYDEGEERNRGNFPPRFSGRQFPNYSSELNVNALELEDSALYLCASTWTGNQPQHFGDGTRLSIL.

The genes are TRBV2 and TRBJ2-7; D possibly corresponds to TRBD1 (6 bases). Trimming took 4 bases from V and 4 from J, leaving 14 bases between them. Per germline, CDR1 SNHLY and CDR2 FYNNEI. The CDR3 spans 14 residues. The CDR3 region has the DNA TGTGCCAGCAGTGTACAGGGAAAATCATACGAGCAGTACTTC. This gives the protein CASSVQGKSYEQYF.

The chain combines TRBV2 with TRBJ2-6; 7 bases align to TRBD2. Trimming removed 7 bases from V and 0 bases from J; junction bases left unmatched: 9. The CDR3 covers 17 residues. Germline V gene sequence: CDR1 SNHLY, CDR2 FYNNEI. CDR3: CASTIPSGLSGANVLTF. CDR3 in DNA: TGTGCCAGCACTATACCTAGCGGCCTCTCTGGGGCCAACGTCCTGACTTTC.

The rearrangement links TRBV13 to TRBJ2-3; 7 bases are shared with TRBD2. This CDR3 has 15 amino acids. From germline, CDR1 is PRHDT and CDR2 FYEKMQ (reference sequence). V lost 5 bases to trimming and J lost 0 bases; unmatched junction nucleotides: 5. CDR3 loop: CASSPRGGSTDTQYF. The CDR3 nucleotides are TGTGCCAGCAGCCCTCGCGGGGGAAGCACAGATACGCAGTATTTT.

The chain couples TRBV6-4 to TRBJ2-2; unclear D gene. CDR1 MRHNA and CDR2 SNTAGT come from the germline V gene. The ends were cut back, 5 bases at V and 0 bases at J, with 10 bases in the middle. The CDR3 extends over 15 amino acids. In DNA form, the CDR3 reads TGTGCCAGCAGTAAGGAGCTAACGAACACCGGGGAGCTGTTTTTT. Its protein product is CASSKELTNTGELFF.

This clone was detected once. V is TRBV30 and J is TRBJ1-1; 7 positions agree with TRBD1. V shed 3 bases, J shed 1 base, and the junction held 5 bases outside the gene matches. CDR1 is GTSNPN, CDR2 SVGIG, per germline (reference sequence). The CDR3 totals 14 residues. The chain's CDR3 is CAWRLGDRNTEAFF. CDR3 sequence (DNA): TGTGCCTGGAGGCTCGGGGACAGGAACACTGAAGCTTTCTTT.

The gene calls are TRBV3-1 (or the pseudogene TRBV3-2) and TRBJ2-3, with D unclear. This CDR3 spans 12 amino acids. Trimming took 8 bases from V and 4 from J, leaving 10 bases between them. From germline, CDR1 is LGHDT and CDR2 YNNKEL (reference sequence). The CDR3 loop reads CASGLVADTQYF. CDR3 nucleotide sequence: TGTGCCAGCGGCCTAGTGGCAGATACGCAGTATTTT.